The present T cell receptor beta chain was sequenced within a study of T cell clonality in common variable immunodeficiency. The data were produced by immunoSEQ multiplex PCR, yet TCRdb's version contains in-frame clones alone and is incomplete. Sampling found more than 35,000 clones, none seen once. At least ten counts were recorded for this clone. Antigen specificity is unknown. With the read ending 3 residues before the CDR3 end, the germline J gene is used to fill in that end. Study-wide results and caveats: CVID subjects had higher TCRbeta clonality than healthy controls, most marked in about a third. Patient heterogeneity in the CVID cohort limited correlations between repertoire features and clinical complications.

The germline V gene encodes CDR1 MGHRA and CDR2 YSYEKL. This CDR3 contains 15 residues. With 1 base clipped from V and 4 bases from J, the junction kept 4 bases outside the gene matches. The chain is built from TRBV4-1 and TRBJ1-2, with 9 nucleotides matching TRBD1. Sequencing was performed on peripheral blood mononuclear cells. This clonotype originated in a person between 18 and 70 years old in good health. CDR3 sequence: CASSQGQTGGYGYTF. CDR3 DNA (partial): TGCGCCAGCAGCCAAGGACAGACAGGGGGCTATGGC.